These 18 T cell receptor beta chains were sequenced from one sample in a study of PD-1 blockade in mismatch repair-deficient tumors. The method was immunoSEQ multiplex PCR; TCRdb's version includes in-frame clones alone and lacks a portion of them. Of 20,000 to 30,000 clones detected, roughly 83% appear once; the ten largest clones hold 2.9%. The input for sequencing was PBMCs, taken before pembrolizumab treatment. Receptors originate from an adult with mismatch repair-deficient cancer.

This clone has a handful of counts. The chain combines TRBV6-1 with TRBJ1-4; 7 bases line up with TRBD1. The CDR3 contains 14 residues. V gave up 8 bases and J gave up 7 bases; unmatched junction bases: 10. Germline CDR1 and CDR2: MNHNS and SASEGT. Here the CDR3 DNA reads TGTGCCAGCGCCTTAGACAGGGCCGGTGAAAAACTGTTTTTT. Amino acid sequence: CASALDRAGEKLFF.

The chain links TRBV28 to TRBJ2-4; weak D call: TRBD1 (5 bases). CDR3 length: 12 residues. Germline CDR1 MDHEN, CDR2 SYDVKM. V was cut by 8 bases and J by 5 bases, with 10 bases left in between. CDR3 bases: TGTGCCAGCGGACAAGTCGAAAACATTCAGTACTTC. The encoded protein is CASGQVENIQYF.

This chain connects TRBV2 to TRBJ2-3, with unresolved D. The CDR3 length is 14 residues. Germline V gene sequence: CDR1 SNHLY, CDR2 FYNNEI. V gave up 7 bases and J gave up 0 bases, with 11 bases separating them. CDR3 protein: CASTRGLSTDTQYF. DNA for the CDR3: TGTGCCAGCACTAGAGGCCTGAGCACAGATACGCAGTATTTT.

The sample holds a few counts of this clone. This chain links TRBV4-1 with TRBJ2-7; 9 nucleotides align to TRBD2. The V gene end was trimmed by 2 bases and the J gene end by 3 bases; junction bases not matched to a gene: 8. The CDR3 consists of 16 residues. Germline V gene sequence: CDR1 MGHRA, CDR2 YSYEKL. Here the CDR3 reads CASSQILAGYSYEQYF. As DNA, the CDR3 is TGCGCCAGCAGCCAAATTCTAGCGGGATATAGCTACGAGCAGTACTTC.

This clone has just one count. The V call is TRBV6-5, the J call TRBJ1-2, with 8 bases matching TRBD1. The J segment lost 8 bases and the V segment lost 9 bases, leaving 8 bases of the junction unmatched. The CDR3 spans 12 residues. Looked up from germline, CDR1 is MNHEY and CDR2 is SVGAGI. The CDR3 DNA reads TGTGCCAGTATGCGGACAGGGTCCGGCTACACCTTC. Its protein product is CASMRTGSGYTF.

This clone showed up just once. The chain is built from TRBV5-1 and TRBJ2-7; TRBD2 agrees at 7 bases. The CDR3 length is 15 residues. CDR1 and CDR2 from the germline V gene are SGHRS and YFSETQ. The V and J ends lost 7 bases and 0 bases, in that order; junction bases with no gene match: 10. CDR3 amino acids: CASRAGADTSYEQYF. CDR3 sequence (DNA): TGCGCCAGCCGCGCGGGAGCCGATACCTCCTACGAGCAGTACTTC.

The CDR3 nucleotides are TGTGCCAGCAGGGGGACAGGTGATACGCAGTATTTT. This sequence encodes CASRGTGDTQYF. This chain links TRBV9 with TRBJ2-3, with TRBD1 matching 8 bases. The CDR3 contains 12 residues. The germline gives CDR1 SGDLS, CDR2 YYNGEE. The V segment lost 5 bases and the J segment 6 bases; nucleotides outside the gene matches: 2. The full variable domain, with the rest looked up from reference TRBV9 and TRBJ2-3, is DSGVTQTPKHLITATGQRVTLRCSPRSGDLSVYWYQQSLDQGLQFLIQYYNGEERAKGNILERFSAQQFPDLHSELNLSSLELGDSALYFCASRGTGDTQYFGPGTRLTVL.

This clone has only a few counts. This chain links TRBV7-9 with TRBJ2-7; 11 nucleotides align to TRBD2. Trimming took 3 bases from V and 1 from J; bases not matched to a gene: 2. Germline CDR1 is SEHNR and CDR2 is FQNEAQ (reference sequence). The CDR3 is 15 residues long. In DNA, the CDR3 is TGTGCCAGCAGCTTGGGACTAGCGGATTCCTACGAGCAGTACTTC. Encoded protein: CASSLGLADSYEQYF. The whole variable domain, remainder taken from reference TRBV7-9 and TRBJ2-7, is DTGVSQNPRHKITKRGQNVTFRCDPISEHNRLYWYRQTLGQGPEFLTYFQNEAQLEKSRLLSDRFSAERPKGSFSTLEIQRTEQGDSAMYLCASSLGLADSYEQYFGPGTRLTVT.

This chain links TRBV6-5 with TRBJ1-5, with D tentatively TRBD1 (6 bases). Germline CDR1 MNHEY, CDR2 SVGAGI. Deletions cut 6 bases from V and 8 bases from J, with 17 bases between. CDR3 length: 14 amino acids. CDR3 loop: CASRPNHRVEPQHF. For the CDR3, the DNA is TGTGCCAGCAGGCCGAACCACAGGGTAGAGCCCCAGCATTTT.

The chain employs TRBV10-3 and TRBJ1-5, with no clear D. Trimming removed 7 bases from V and 3 bases from J, with 10 bases in between. There are 13 residues in the CDR3. Germline V CDR1 and CDR2: ENHRY, SYGVKD. CDR3 in DNA: TGTGCCATCAACGGGGAGCCCAATCAGCCCCAGCATTTT. Its protein product is CAINGEPNQPQHF.

CDR3 in DNA: TGTGCCAGCAGCGCCTATAAGGGGACTAGCGGGAGACACGAGCAGTACTTC. Amino acids: CASSAYKGTSGRHEQYF. The genes are TRBV5-4 and TRBJ2-7, with 14 bases fitting TRBD2. Germline lookup yields CDR1 SGHNT and CDR2 YYREEE (reference sequence). V trimming: 4 bases; J trimming: 5 bases; junction bases outside the gene matches: 11. This CDR3 is built from 17 residues.

This clone occurred once. This chain links TRBV5-1 with TRBJ2-3; D perhaps matches TRBD2 (6 bases). From germline, CDR1 is SGHRS and CDR2 YFSETQ. V gave up 4 bases and J gave up 1 base, with 16 bases separating them. There are 16 residues in the CDR3. The CDR3 DNA follows: TGCGCCAGCAGCCTGGGAGGCTACCCTGGCACAGATACGCAGTATTTT. The encoded protein is CASSLGGYPGTDTQYF. Filled out from reference TRBV5-1 and TRBJ2-3, the complete variable domain reads KAGVTQTPRYLIKTRGQQVTLSCSPISGHRSVSWYQQTPGQGLQFLFEYFSETQRNKGNFPGRFSGRQFSNSRSEMNVSTLELGDSALYLCASSLGGYPGTDTQYFGPGTRLTVL.

This chain links TRBV2 with TRBJ2-3; 10 bases agree with TRBD2. Trimming cost V 3 bases and J 8 bases; bases outside gene matches: 14. The V gene's germline CDR1 is SNHLY and CDR2 FYNNEI. There are 17 residues in the CDR3. This CDR3 is CASSDGTSVPPRATQYF. The CDR3 nucleotides are TGTGCCAGCAGTGATGGGACTAGCGTCCCTCCCCGAGCTACGCAGTATTTT.

The gene calls are TRBV19 and TRBJ2-1; 14 bases are shared with TRBD2. V lost 1 base and J lost 8; bases outside the gene matches: 7. From germline, CDR1 is LNHDA and CDR2 SQIVND (reference sequence). CDR3 length: 17 residues. The CDR3 nucleotides are TGTGCCAGTAGTATAGTTGGGACTAGCGGGAGCCCCGATGAGCAGTTCTTC. Translated: CASSIVGTSGSPDEQFF.

This clone was counted a few times. The V and J genes are TRBV11-3 and TRBJ2-7; the D gene is possibly TRBD1 (5 bases). The V gene's germline CDR1 is SGHNT and CDR2 YENEEA. This CDR3 has 14 amino acids. V was clipped by 3 bases and J by 5 bases, with 14 bases between them. The CDR3 bases are TGTGCCAGCAGCTTTCCGCAGGGTGTCAACGAGCAGTACTTC. Translation: CASSFPQGVNEQYF.

This clone was found once. V is TRBV4-1 and J is TRBJ2-2, with 8 bases aligning to TRBD2. Germline CDR1 and CDR2: MGHRA and YSYEKL. There are 17 residues in the CDR3. The junction had 8 bases not matched to a gene; V was cut back by 1 base and J by 4 bases. CDR3 residues: CASSQGTGTRATGELFF. CDR3 sequence (DNA): TGCGCCAGCAGCCAAGGGACCGGGACTAGAGCCACCGGGGAGCTGTTTTTT.

The chain joins TRBV19 to TRBJ1-6; no reliable D call. Trimming left V 7 bases short and J 0 bases short, with 7 bases between. This CDR3 is 14 amino acids long. CDR1 is LNHDA, CDR2 SQIVND, per germline (reference sequence). CDR3 bases: TGTGCCAGTAAGGAGGGCTCCTATAATTCACCCCTCCACTTT. Residues: CASKEGSYNSPLHF. The full variable domain, with the rest looked up from reference TRBV19 and TRBJ1-6, is DGGITQSPKYLFRKEGQNVTLSCEQNLNHDAMYWYRQDPGQGLRLIYYSQIVNDFQKGDIAEGYSVSREKKESFPLTVTSAQKNPTAFYLCASKEGSYNSPLHFGNGTRLTVT.

This chain connects TRBV30 to TRBJ2-7; TRBD2 agrees at 8 bases. The CDR3 contains 15 residues. Germline lookup yields CDR1 GTSNPN and CDR2 SVGIG (reference sequence). V was clipped by 1 base and J by 1 base; unmatched bases: 6. DNA for the CDR3: TGTGCCTGGAGTGGGGGACCGGGGGGGTCCTACGAGCAGTACTTC. Its translation: CAWSGGPGGSYEQYF.